These T cell receptor beta chains were read from a single sample in a study of blood T cell repertoires in COVID-19. Profiling relied on immunoSEQ multiplex PCR, and the TCRdb table lists in-frame clones only, not all of them. Among some 260,000 clones, around 86% were seen once, and the ten largest hold less than 2%. Sequencing input: PBMCs or T cells enriched from blood (not recorded which). These receptors all come from a man in his forties who had recovered from COVID-19. Each CDR3 is given with its conserved first and last residue. The D gene is left open where the match is weak. Some rows mark clone size as missing; the rest say once, few, many or name a class of expanded clone.

j_call v_call d_call clone_size cdr3_nt cdr3_aa
TRBJ2-1 TRBV4-1 . . TGCGCCAGCAGCCAAGATCCAGAGGGACACTACAATGAGCAGTTCTTC CASSQDPEGHYNEQFF
TRBJ1-1 TRBV7-8 . . TGTGCCAGCAGCTTTGGAACTGTGGGAGCCACTGAAGCTTTCTTT CASSFGTVGATEAFF
TRBJ2-4 TRBV7-2 TRBD1 few TGTGCCAGCAGCCTCACGGGACAGGGGATTCAGTACTTC CASSLTGQGIQYF
TRBJ2-5 TRBV5-1 . few TGCGCCAGCAGCTTTGGCGGGGAGCAAGAGACCCAGTACTTC CASSFGGEQETQYF
TRBJ2-5 TRBV14 . . TGTGCCAGCAGACTCGGGGTAGGGATCCAGTACTTC CASRLGVGIQYF
TRBJ2-3 TRBV7-6 . . TGTGCCAGCAGCTTAGATACTAGCACAGATACGCAGTATTTT CASSLDTSTDTQYF
TRBJ1-4 TRBV4-3 . once TGCGCCAGCAGCCAAGCCCTCCCTCCGGACAGCAATGAAAAACTGTTTTTT CASSQALPPDSNEKLFF
TRBJ1-5 TRBV7-9 TRBD1 . TGTGCCAGCAGCTCAGGACAGGGGGATCAGCCCCAGCATTTT CASSSGQGDQPQHF
TRBJ1-1 TRBV7-2 . . TGTGCCAGCAGCTTAGCGCTCGGGGAAGGAGCTTTCTTT CASSLALGEGAFF
TRBJ2-7 TRBV19 . . TGTGCCAGTAGTGACGCACAGACCTACGAGCAGTACTTC CASSDAQTYEQYF
TRBJ1-1 TRBV27 . . TGTGCCAGCAGTTTAAGCCGTTTTGCGAACACTGAAGCTTTCTTT CASSLSRFANTEAFF
TRBJ2-1 TRBV7-9 . . TGTGCCAGCAGCTTCCGGACAGCCTCCAATGAGCAGTTCTTC CASSFRTASNEQFF
TRBJ1-2 TRBV2 TRBD1 . TGTGCCAGCAGTGAGGGACAGGGGGGGGACTATGGCTACACCTTC CASSEGQGGDYGYTF
TRBJ2-7 TRBV5-6 TRBD1 . TGTGCCAGCAGCGGGTGGCTGACAGGGCGGCGCGAGCAGTACTTC CASSGWLTGRREQYF
TRBJ1-5 TRBV29-1 TRBD1 . TGCAGCGTTGCTCAGGGGGATCAGCCCCAGCATTTT CSVAQGDQPQHF
TRBJ2-1 TRBV11-2 TRBD1 once TGTGCCAGCAGCTTAAACTACGGGACAGCTATTTCGAATGAGCAGTTCTTC CASSLNYGTAISNEQFF
TRBJ2-1 TRBV27 . . TGTGCCAGCAGTTTCTCCAGGGATTTGTACAATGAGCAGTTCTTC CASSFSRDLYNEQFF
TRBJ1-1 TRBV29-1 . . TGCAGCATTCGACAGGTTCTTGACTCTGAAGCTTTCTTT CSIRQVLDSEAFF
TRBJ2-3 TRBV11-3 TRBD1 . TGTGCCAGCAGCGTAACAGGGGGTTACACAGATACGCAGTATTTT CASSVTGGYTDTQYF
TRBJ1-6 TRBV19 TRBD1 . TGTGCCAGTAGTATAAAGACAGGGGGCATTGATTCACCCCTCCACTTT CASSIKTGGIDSPLHF
TRBJ1-2 TRBV24-1 TRBD1 once TGTGCCACCAGTGATGAAACAGGGGGCGTTTTTTCTCTCACCTTC CATSDETGGVFSLTF
TRBJ2-2 TRBV11-3 . . TGTGCCAGCAGCCCCCGGACAAACACCGGGGAGCTGTTTTTT CASSPRTNTGELFF
TRBJ1-5 TRBV19 TRBD1 . TGTGCCGCGAGGAACACAGGGGGCAGGAATCAGCCCCAGCATTTT CAARNTGGRNQPQHF
TRBJ1-1 TRBV29-1 . . TGCAGCGTTGAGGATGGACTCCTGGGGGCCCTTGAAGCTTTCTTT CSVEDGLLGALEAFF
TRBJ1-5 TRBV6-5 . . TGTGCCACCGATCAGGGGCCTGGCAATCAGCCCCAGCATTTT CATDQGPGNQPQHF
TRBJ2-1 TRBV5-1 TRBD2 once TGCGCCAGCAGCCGCCCCGGACTAGCGGGCAATGAGCAGTTCTTC CASSRPGLAGNEQFF
TRBJ2-7 TRBV7-3 TRBD2 . TGTGCCAGCAGCCTGGGACTAGCGGGGTTCTACGAGCAGTACTTC CASSLGLAGFYEQYF
TRBJ2-1 TRBV7-3 TRBD1 . TGTGCCAGCAGCTTAAGCCTCGACAGGGATAATGAGCAGTTCTTC CASSLSLDRDNEQFF
TRBJ2-7 TRBV5-1 . . TGCGCCAGCAGCCCGGGACTGATCTACGAGCAGTACTTC CASSPGLIYEQYF
TRBJ2-3 TRBV6-2/TRBV6-3 TRBD1 . TGTGCCAGCAGACCTACAGGGGGAGGCACAGATACGCAGTATTTT CASRPTGGGTDTQYF
TRBJ1-5 TRBV27 . . TGTGCCAGCAGTCCACGATCCGACAAGGATCAGCCCCAGCATTTT CASSPRSDKDQPQHF